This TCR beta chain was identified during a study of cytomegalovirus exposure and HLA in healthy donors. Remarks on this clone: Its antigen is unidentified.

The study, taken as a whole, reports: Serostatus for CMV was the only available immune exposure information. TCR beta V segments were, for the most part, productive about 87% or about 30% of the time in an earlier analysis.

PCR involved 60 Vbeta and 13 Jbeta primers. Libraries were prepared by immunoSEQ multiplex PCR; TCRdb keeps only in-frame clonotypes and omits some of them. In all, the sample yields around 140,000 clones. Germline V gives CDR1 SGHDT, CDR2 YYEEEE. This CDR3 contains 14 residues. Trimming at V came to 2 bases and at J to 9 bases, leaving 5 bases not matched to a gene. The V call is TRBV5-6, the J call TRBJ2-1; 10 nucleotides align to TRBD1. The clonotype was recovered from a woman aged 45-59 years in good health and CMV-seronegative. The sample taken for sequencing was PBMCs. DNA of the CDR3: TGTGCCAGCAGCTTCGGGACAGGGGACGGTGAGCAGTTCTTC. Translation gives CASSFGTGDGEQFF.